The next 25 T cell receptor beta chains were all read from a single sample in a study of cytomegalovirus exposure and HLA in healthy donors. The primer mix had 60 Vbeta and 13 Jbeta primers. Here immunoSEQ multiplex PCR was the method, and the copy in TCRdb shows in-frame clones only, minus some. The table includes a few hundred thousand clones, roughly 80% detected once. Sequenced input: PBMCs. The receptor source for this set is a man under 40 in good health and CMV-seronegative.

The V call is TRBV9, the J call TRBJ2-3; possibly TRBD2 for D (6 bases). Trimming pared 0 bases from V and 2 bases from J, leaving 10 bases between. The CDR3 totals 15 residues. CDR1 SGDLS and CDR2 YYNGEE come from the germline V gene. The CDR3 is CASSVERVPTDTQYF. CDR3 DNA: TGTGCCAGCAGCGTAGAGCGGGTACCCACAGATACGCAGTATTTT. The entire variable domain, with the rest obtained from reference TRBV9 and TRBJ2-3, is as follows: DSGVTQTPKHLITATGQRVTLRCSPRSGDLSVYWYQQSLDQGLQFLIQYYNGEERAKGNILERFSAQQFPDLHSELNLSSLELGDSALYFCASSVERVPTDTQYFGPGTRLTVL.

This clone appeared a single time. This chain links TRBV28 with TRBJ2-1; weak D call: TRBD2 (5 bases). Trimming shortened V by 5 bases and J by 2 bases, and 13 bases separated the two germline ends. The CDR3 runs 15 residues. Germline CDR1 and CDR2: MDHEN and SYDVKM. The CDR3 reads CASSRAAWAYNEQFF. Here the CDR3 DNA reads TGTGCCAGCAGTAGAGCGGCGTGGGCCTACAATGAGCAGTTCTTC. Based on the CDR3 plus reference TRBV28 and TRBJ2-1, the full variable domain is DVKVTQSSRYLVKRTGEKVFLECVQDMDHENMFWYRQDPGLGLRLIYFSYDVKMKEKGDIPEGYSVSREKKERFSLILESASTNQTSMYLCASSRAAWAYNEQFFGPGTRLTVL.

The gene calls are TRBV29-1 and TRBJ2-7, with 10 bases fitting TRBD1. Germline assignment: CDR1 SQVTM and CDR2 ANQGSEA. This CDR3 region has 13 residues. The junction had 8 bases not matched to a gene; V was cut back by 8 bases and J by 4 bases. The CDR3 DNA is TGCAGCTTCACAGGGACAGGGGATTACGAGCAGTACTTC. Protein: CSFTGTGDYEQYF.

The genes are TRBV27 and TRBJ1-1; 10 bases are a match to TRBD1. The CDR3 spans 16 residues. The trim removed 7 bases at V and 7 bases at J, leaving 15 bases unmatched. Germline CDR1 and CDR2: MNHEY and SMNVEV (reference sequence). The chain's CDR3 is CASTASPGQGLDEAFF. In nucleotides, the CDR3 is TGTGCCAGCACCGCTTCACCGGGACAGGGGCTGGATGAAGCTTTCTTT.

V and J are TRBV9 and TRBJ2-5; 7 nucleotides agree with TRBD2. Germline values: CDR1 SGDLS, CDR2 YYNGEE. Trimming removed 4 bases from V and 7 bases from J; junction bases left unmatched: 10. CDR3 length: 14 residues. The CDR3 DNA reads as TGTGCCAGCAGCTCTCGACTAGCTCCTAGGACCCAGTACTTC. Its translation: CASSSRLAPRTQYF. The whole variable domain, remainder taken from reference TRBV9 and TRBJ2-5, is DSGVTQTPKHLITATGQRVTLRCSPRSGDLSVYWYQQSLDQGLQFLIQYYNGEERAKGNILERFSAQQFPDLHSELNLSSLELGDSALYFCASSSRLAPRTQYFGPGTRLLVL.

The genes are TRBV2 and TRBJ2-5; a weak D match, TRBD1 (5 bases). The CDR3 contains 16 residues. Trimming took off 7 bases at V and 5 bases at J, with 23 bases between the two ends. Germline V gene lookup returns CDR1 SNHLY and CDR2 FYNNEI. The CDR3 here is CASKGIQGPHWETQYF. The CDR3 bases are TGTGCCAGCAAGGGGATACAAGGGCCCCACTGGGAGACCCAGTACTTC.

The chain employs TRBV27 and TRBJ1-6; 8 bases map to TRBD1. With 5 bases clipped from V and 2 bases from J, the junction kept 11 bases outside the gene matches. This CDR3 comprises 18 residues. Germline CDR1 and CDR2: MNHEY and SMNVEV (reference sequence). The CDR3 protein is CASSAGQGTYTYNSPLHF. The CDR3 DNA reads TGTGCCAGCAGTGCTGGACAGGGAACTTACACCTATAATTCACCCCTCCACTTT.

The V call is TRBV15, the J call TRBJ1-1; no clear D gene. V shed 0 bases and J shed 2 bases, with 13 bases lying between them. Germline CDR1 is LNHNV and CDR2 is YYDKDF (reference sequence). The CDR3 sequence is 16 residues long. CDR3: CATSRDLVSVNTEAFF. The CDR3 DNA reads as TGTGCCACCAGCAGAGATTTGGTATCGGTTAACACTGAAGCTTTCTTT.

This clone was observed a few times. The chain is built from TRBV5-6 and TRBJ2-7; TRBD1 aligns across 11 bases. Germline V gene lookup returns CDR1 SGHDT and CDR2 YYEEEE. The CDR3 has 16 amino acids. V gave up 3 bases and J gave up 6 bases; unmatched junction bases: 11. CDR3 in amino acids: CASSSVGGTGGPEQYF. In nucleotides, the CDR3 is TGTGCCAGCAGCTCCGTAGGAGGGACAGGGGGGCCCGAGCAGTACTTC.

The chain's CDR3 is CAIRTSLAGGKNEQFF. CDR3 coding DNA: TGTGCCATCAGAACCTCTCTAGCGGGGGGGAAGAATGAGCAGTTCTTC. The chain uses TRBV10-3 and TRBJ2-1, with 12 bases fitting TRBD2. The V gene end was trimmed by 6 bases and the J gene end by 7 bases; junction bases not matched to a gene: 10. The CDR3 covers 16 residues. Germline V gene sequence: CDR1 ENHRY, CDR2 SYGVKD.

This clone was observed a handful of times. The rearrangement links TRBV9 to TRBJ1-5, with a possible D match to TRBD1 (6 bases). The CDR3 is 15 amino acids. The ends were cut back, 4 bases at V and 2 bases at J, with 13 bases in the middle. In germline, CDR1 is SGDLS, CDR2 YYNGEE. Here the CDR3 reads CASSPTGFGNQPQHF. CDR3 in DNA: TGTGCCAGCAGCCCGACAGGTTTTGGCAATCAGCCCCAGCATTTT. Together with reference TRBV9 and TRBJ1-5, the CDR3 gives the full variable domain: DSGVTQTPKHLITATGQRVTLRCSPRSGDLSVYWYQQSLDQGLQFLIQYYNGEERAKGNILERFSAQQFPDLHSELNLSSLELGDSALYFCASSPTGFGNQPQHFGDGTRLSIL.

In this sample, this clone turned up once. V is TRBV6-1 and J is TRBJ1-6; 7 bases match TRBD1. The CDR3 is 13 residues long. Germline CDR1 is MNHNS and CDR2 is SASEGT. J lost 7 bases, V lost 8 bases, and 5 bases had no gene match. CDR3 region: CASGDSFNSPLHF. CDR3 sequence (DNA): TGTGCCAGCGGGGACAGCTTCAATTCACCCCTCCACTTT.

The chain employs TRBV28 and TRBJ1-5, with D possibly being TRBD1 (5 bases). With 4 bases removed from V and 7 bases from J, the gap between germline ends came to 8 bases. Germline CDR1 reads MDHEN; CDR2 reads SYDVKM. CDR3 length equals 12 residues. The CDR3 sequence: CASSSRQQPQHF. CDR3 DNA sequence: TGTGCCAGCAGTTCGAGACAGCAGCCCCAGCATTTT. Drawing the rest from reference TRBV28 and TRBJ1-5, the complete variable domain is DVKVTQSSRYLVKRTGEKVFLECVQDMDHENMFWYRQDPGLGLRLIYFSYDVKMKEKGDIPEGYSVSREKKERFSLILESASTNQTSMYLCASSSRQQPQHFGDGTRLSIL.

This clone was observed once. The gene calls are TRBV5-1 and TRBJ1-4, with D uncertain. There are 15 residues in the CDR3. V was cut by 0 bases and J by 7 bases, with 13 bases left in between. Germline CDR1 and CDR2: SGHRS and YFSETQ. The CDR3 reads CASSLDTADGEKLFF. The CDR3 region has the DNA TGCGCCAGCAGCTTGGACACCGCCGATGGTGAAAAACTGTTTTTT.

Written as DNA, the CDR3 is TGCAGCGCCGCGGGGGCCGCAACTAATGAAAAACTGTTTTTT. Translated, it gives CSAAGAATNEKLFF. The chain is built from TRBV29-1 and TRBJ1-4, with D tentatively TRBD1 (6 bases). The ends were cut back, 7 bases at V and 0 bases at J, with 12 bases in the middle. Germline loops: CDR1 SQVTM, CDR2 ANQGSEA. This CDR3 has 14 residues. The variable domain in full, with the rest retrieved from reference TRBV29-1 and TRBJ1-4, is SAVISQKPSRDICQRGTSLTIQCQVDSQVTMMFWYRQQPGQSLTLIATANQGSEATYESGFVIDKFPISRPNLTFSTLTVSNMSPEDSSIYLCSAAGAATNEKLFFGSGTQLSVL.

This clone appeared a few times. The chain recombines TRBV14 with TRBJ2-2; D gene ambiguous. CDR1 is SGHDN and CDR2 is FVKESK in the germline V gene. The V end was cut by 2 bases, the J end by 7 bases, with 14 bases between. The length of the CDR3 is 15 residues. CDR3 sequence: CASSQRSLSGGELFF. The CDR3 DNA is TGTGCCAGCAGCCAACGGAGTCTATCTGGCGGGGAGCTGTTTTTT. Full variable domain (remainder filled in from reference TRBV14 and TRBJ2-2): EAGVTQFPSHSVIEKGQTVTLRCDPISGHDNLYWYRRVMGKEIKFLLHFVKESKQDESGMPNNRFLAERTGGTYSTLKVQPAELEDSGVYFCASSQRSLSGGELFFGEGSRLTVL.

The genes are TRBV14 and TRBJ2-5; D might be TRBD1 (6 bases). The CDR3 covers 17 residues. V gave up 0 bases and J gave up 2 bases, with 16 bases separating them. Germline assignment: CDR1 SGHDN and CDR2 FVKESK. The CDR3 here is CASSQEKKTDRQETQYF. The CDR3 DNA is TGTGCCAGCAGCCAAGAAAAGAAAACGGACAGACAAGAGACCCAGTACTTC.

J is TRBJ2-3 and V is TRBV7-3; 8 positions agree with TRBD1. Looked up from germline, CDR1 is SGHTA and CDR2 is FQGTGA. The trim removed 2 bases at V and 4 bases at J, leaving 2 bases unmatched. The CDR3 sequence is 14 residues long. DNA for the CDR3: TGTGCCAGCAGCTTACAGGGGGCCGCAGATACGCAGTATTTT. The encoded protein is CASSLQGAADTQYF.

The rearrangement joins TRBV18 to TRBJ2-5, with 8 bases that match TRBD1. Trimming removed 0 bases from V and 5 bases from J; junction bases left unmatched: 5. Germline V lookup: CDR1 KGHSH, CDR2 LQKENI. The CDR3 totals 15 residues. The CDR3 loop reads CASSPPWDRQETQYF. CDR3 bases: TGTGCCAGCTCACCACCCTGGGACAGGCAGGAGACCCAGTACTTC.

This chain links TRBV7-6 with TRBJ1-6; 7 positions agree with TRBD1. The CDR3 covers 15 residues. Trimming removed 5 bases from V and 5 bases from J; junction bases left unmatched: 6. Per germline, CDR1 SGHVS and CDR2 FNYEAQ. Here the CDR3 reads CASSQSGQNNSPLHF. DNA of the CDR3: TGTGCCAGCAGCCAGTCGGGACAGAATAATTCACCCCTCCACTTT.

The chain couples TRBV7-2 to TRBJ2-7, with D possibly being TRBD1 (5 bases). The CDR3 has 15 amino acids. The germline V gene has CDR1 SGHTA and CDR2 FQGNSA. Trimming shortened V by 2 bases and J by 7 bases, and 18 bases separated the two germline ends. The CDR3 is CASSLRGSSFLEQYF. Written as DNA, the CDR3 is TGTGCCAGCAGCTTAAGGGGCTCTTCCTTCCTGGAGCAGTACTTC.

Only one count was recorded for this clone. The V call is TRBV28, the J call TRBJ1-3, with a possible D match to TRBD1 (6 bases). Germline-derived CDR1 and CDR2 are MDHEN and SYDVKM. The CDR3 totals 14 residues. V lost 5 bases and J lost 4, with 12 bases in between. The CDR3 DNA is TGTGCCAGCAGTGTTACAGGGTCCGGAAACACCATATATTTT. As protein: CASSVTGSGNTIYF.

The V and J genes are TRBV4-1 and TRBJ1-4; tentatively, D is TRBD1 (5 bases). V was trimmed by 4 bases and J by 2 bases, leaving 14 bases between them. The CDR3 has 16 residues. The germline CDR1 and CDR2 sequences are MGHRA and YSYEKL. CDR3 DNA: TGCGCCAGCAGCCGAGCGGGGCCCGGCACTAATGAAAAACTGTTTTTT. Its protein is CASSRAGPGTNEKLFF.

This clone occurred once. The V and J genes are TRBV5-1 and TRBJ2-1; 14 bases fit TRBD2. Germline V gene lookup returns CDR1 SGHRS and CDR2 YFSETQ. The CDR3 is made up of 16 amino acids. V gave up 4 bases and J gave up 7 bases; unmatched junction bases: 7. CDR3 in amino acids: CASSVGTSGGVNEQFF. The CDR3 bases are TGCGCCAGCAGCGTCGGGACTAGCGGGGGAGTAAATGAGCAGTTCTTC.

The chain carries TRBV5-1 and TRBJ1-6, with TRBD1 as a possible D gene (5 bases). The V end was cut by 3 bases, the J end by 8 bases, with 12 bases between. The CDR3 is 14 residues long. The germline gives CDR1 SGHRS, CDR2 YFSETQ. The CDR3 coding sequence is TGCGCCAGCAGCTCGGACATTCTTTATTCACCCCTCCACTTT. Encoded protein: CASSSDILYSPLHF.